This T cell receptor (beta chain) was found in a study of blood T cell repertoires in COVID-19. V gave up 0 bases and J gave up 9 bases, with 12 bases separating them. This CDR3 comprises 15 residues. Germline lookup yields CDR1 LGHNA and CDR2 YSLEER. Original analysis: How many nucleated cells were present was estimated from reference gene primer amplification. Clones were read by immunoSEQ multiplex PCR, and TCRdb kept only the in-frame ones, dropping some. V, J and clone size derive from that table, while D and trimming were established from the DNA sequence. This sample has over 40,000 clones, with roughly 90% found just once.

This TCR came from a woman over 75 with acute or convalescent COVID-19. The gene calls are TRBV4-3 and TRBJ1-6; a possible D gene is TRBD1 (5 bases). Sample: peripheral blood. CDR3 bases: TGCGCCAGCAGCCAAGATCGCCAGGGTGGTTCACCCCTCCACTTT. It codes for CASSQDRQGGSPLHF.